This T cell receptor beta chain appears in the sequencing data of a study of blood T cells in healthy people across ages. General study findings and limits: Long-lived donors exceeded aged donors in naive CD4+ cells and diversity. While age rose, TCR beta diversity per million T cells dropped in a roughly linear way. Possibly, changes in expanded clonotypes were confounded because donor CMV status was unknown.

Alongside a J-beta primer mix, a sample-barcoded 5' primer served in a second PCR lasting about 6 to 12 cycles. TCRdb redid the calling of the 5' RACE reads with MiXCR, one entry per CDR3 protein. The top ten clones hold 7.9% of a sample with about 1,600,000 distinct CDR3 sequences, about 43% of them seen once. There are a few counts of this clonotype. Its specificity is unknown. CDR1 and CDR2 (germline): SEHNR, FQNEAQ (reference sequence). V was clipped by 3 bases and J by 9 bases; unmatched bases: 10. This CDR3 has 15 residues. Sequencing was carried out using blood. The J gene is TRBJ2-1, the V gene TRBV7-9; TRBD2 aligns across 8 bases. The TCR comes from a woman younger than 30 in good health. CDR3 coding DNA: TGTGCCAGCAGCTTGCCGGTAGCGGGATGGGGTGAGCAGTTCTTC. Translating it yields CASSLPVAGWGEQFF.